This is a list of T cell receptor beta chains from one sample in a study of shared clonotypes between healthy human individuals. The protocol was immunoSEQ multiplex PCR, while the TCRdb copy is restricted to in-frame clones and leaves out a portion. Among about a million clones listed, roughly 80% were seen once. The sequenced material came from memory CD4+ T cells from PBMCs. The receptors shown here come from a young man in good health. Some clones in this sample may be carry-over from other donors' samples. The CDR3 runs from the conserved cysteine through the conserved F or W. The D gene is left open where the match is weak. Rows may omit the clone size; those that give it use once, few, many or a size class.

j_gene: TRBJ1-5; v_gene: TRBV6-1; d_gene: .; abundance: once; CDR3aa: CASRETPTYRRQPQHF; CDR3nt: TGTGCCAGCAGGGAAACACCAACGTATAGGAGGCAGCCCCAGCATTTT
j_gene: TRBJ2-7; v_gene: TRBV28; d_gene: .; abundance: few; CDR3aa: CASSLGAVAYEQYF; CDR3nt: TGTGCCAGCAGTTTAGGGGCGGTTGCCTACGAGCAGTACTTC
j_gene: TRBJ2-1; v_gene: TRBV7-2; d_gene: .; abundance: few; CDR3aa: CASSAHRLDEQFF; CDR3nt: TGTGCCAGCAGCGCCCACAGGTTGGATGAGCAGTTCTTC
j_gene: TRBJ2-7; v_gene: TRBV6-5; d_gene: .; abundance: few; CDR3aa: CASSYRRSYEQYF; CDR3nt: TGTGCCAGCAGTTACCGAAGATCTTACGAGCAGTACTTC
j_gene: TRBJ1-2; v_gene: TRBV5-1; d_gene: .; abundance: .; CDR3aa: CASSPDLGYGYTF; CDR3nt: TGCGCCAGCAGCCCCGACCTGGGCTATGGCTACACCTTC
j_gene: TRBJ2-1; v_gene: TRBV7-9; d_gene: .; abundance: .; CDR3aa: CASSYEDFMQFF; CDR3nt: TGTGCCAGCAGCTATGAAGACTTTATGCAGTTCTTC
j_gene: TRBJ2-1; v_gene: TRBV7-3; d_gene: .; abundance: .; CDR3aa: CASSLVRLAGPYNEQFF; CDR3nt: TGTGCCAGCAGCCTGGTACGGCTTGCGGGACCCTACAATGAGCAGTTCTTC
j_gene: TRBJ1-2; v_gene: TRBV19; d_gene: .; abundance: .; CDR3aa: CASSIGPSNYGYTF; CDR3nt: TGTGCCAGTAGTATCGGACCCTCTAACTATGGCTACACCTTC
j_gene: TRBJ2-5; v_gene: TRBV7-3; d_gene: TRBD2; abundance: .; CDR3aa: CASSPSGGLQETQYF; CDR3nt: TGTGCCAGCAGCCCTAGCGGGGGTCTCCAAGAGACCCAGTACTTC
j_gene: TRBJ1-2; v_gene: TRBV7-2; d_gene: .; abundance: once; CDR3aa: CASSPGQSGLHGYTF; CDR3nt: TGTGCCAGCAGCCCTGGACAGTCGGGCCTACACGGCTACACCTTC
j_gene: TRBJ1-2; v_gene: TRBV11-2; d_gene: .; abundance: .; CDR3aa: CASSQVADYGYTF; CDR3nt: TGTGCCAGCAGCCAGGTGGCAGACTATGGCTACACCTTC
j_gene: TRBJ2-1; v_gene: TRBV28; d_gene: TRBD1; abundance: .; CDR3aa: CASSLWTGKFF; CDR3nt: TGTGCCAGCAGTTTATGGACAGGGAAGTTCTTC
j_gene: TRBJ2-7; v_gene: TRBV7-2; d_gene: .; abundance: .; CDR3aa: CASTGGGGIQQYF; CDR3nt: TGTGCCAGTACCGGGGGCGGGGGTATACAGCAGTACTTC
j_gene: TRBJ2-5; v_gene: TRBV9; d_gene: .; abundance: .; CDR3aa: CASSRTPNQETQYF; CDR3nt: TGTGCCAGCAGCCGAACGCCCAACCAAGAGACCCAGTACTTC
j_gene: TRBJ2-2; v_gene: TRBV5-1; d_gene: .; abundance: .; CDR3aa: CASSLRRGNTGELFF; CDR3nt: TGCGCCAGCAGCCTCCGACGGGGGAACACCGGGGAGCTGTTTTTT
j_gene: TRBJ2-3; v_gene: TRBV7-9; d_gene: .; abundance: .; CDR3aa: CASSSLHSGFSNTQYF; CDR3nt: TGTGCCAGCAGCTCTCTACACTCGGGATTTTCGAATACGCAGTATTTT
j_gene: TRBJ2-7; v_gene: TRBV10-3; d_gene: TRBD2; abundance: .; CDR3aa: CAISDGTSGSEQYF; CDR3nt: TGTGCCATCAGTGACGGGACTAGCGGGTCGGAGCAGTACTTC
j_gene: TRBJ1-2; v_gene: TRBV5-1; d_gene: .; abundance: .; CDR3aa: CASSLTAGSSSGYTF; CDR3nt: TGCGCCAGCAGCTTGACCGCCGGGAGCTCCAGTGGCTACACCTTC
j_gene: TRBJ2-7; v_gene: TRBV5-1; d_gene: TRBD2; abundance: .; CDR3aa: CASSLALADPSEQYF; CDR3nt: TGCGCCAGCAGCTTGGCCCTAGCGGACCCTTCCGAGCAGTACTTC
j_gene: TRBJ2-7; v_gene: TRBV28; d_gene: TRBD2; abundance: .; CDR3aa: CASCYSGARSYEQYF; CDR3nt: TGTGCCAGCTGCTACAGCGGGGCCCGCAGTTACGAGCAGTACTTC
j_gene: TRBJ2-3; v_gene: TRBV11-2; d_gene: TRBD2; abundance: .; CDR3aa: CASSLSGGRALDTQYF; CDR3nt: TGTGCCAGCAGCTTGTCGGGCGGGAGGGCCTTGGATACGCAGTATTTT
j_gene: TRBJ1-1; v_gene: TRBV29-1; d_gene: .; abundance: .; CDR3aa: CSVDSPEAFF; CDR3nt: TGCAGCGTTGATTCCCCAGAAGCTTTCTTT
j_gene: TRBJ2-5; v_gene: TRBV9; d_gene: .; abundance: once; CDR3aa: CASSLSEYRVKETQYF; CDR3nt: TGTGCCAGCAGTCTTTCTGAATATCGTGTTAAGGAGACCCAGTACTTC
j_gene: TRBJ2-7; v_gene: TRBV5-1; d_gene: .; abundance: .; CDR3aa: CASSLVASGTYEQYF; CDR3nt: TGCGCCAGCAGCTTGGTAGCCTCGGGCACCTACGAGCAGTACTTC
j_gene: TRBJ2-7; v_gene: TRBV21-1; d_gene: .; abundance: .; CDR3aa: CASSKRTGLYEQYF; CDR3nt: TGTGCCAGCAGCAAAAGAACAGGTCTCTACGAGCAGTACTTC
j_gene: TRBJ2-7; v_gene: TRBV19; d_gene: .; abundance: .; CDR3aa: CASSLTPVSSEQYF; CDR3nt: TGTGCCAGTAGCCTGACCCCAGTATCATCCGAGCAGTACTTC
j_gene: TRBJ2-5; v_gene: TRBV2; d_gene: TRBD1; abundance: few; CDR3aa: CASSQGQGKTQYF; CDR3nt: TGTGCCAGCAGTCAGGGACAGGGGAAGACCCAGTACTTC
j_gene: TRBJ2-1; v_gene: TRBV2; d_gene: .; abundance: .; CDR3aa: CAMGATPGEQFF; CDR3nt: TGTGCCATGGGGGCGACCCCTGGAGAGCAGTTCTTC
j_gene: TRBJ2-1; v_gene: TRBV7-9; d_gene: TRBD2; abundance: .; CDR3aa: CASSYLGSGRVNEQFF; CDR3nt: TGTGCCAGCAGCTACCTAGGTAGCGGGAGGGTTAATGAGCAGTTCTTC
j_gene: TRBJ1-5; v_gene: TRBV10-3; d_gene: TRBD1; abundance: .; CDR3aa: CAISRDRGYQPQHF; CDR3nt: TGTGCCATCAGCCGGGACAGGGGTTATCAGCCCCAGCATTTT
j_gene: TRBJ1-3; v_gene: TRBV15; d_gene: TRBD1; abundance: .; CDR3aa: CATSRAKRGLSGNTIYF; CDR3nt: TGTGCCACCAGCAGAGCTAAAAGGGGGCTTAGTGGAAACACCATATATTTT
j_gene: TRBJ2-1; v_gene: TRBV7-6; d_gene: TRBD1; abundance: .; CDR3aa: CASRPHPGQGRTNEQFF; CDR3nt: TGTGCCAGCAGGCCTCATCCGGGACAGGGGAGGACGAATGAGCAGTTCTTC
j_gene: TRBJ1-5; v_gene: TRBV13; d_gene: .; abundance: .; CDR3aa: CASSPGPNQPQHF; CDR3nt: TGTGCCAGCAGCCCTGGACCGAATCAGCCCCAGCATTTT
j_gene: TRBJ2-6; v_gene: TRBV2; d_gene: .; abundance: .; CDR3aa: CASSGSGANVLTF; CDR3nt: TGTGCCAGCAGTGGATCTGGGGCCAACGTCCTGACTTTC
j_gene: TRBJ2-1; v_gene: TRBV28; d_gene: .; abundance: .; CDR3aa: CASSLWGFYNNEQFF; CDR3nt: TGTGCCAGCAGTTTATGGGGGTTTTATAACAATGAGCAGTTCTTC